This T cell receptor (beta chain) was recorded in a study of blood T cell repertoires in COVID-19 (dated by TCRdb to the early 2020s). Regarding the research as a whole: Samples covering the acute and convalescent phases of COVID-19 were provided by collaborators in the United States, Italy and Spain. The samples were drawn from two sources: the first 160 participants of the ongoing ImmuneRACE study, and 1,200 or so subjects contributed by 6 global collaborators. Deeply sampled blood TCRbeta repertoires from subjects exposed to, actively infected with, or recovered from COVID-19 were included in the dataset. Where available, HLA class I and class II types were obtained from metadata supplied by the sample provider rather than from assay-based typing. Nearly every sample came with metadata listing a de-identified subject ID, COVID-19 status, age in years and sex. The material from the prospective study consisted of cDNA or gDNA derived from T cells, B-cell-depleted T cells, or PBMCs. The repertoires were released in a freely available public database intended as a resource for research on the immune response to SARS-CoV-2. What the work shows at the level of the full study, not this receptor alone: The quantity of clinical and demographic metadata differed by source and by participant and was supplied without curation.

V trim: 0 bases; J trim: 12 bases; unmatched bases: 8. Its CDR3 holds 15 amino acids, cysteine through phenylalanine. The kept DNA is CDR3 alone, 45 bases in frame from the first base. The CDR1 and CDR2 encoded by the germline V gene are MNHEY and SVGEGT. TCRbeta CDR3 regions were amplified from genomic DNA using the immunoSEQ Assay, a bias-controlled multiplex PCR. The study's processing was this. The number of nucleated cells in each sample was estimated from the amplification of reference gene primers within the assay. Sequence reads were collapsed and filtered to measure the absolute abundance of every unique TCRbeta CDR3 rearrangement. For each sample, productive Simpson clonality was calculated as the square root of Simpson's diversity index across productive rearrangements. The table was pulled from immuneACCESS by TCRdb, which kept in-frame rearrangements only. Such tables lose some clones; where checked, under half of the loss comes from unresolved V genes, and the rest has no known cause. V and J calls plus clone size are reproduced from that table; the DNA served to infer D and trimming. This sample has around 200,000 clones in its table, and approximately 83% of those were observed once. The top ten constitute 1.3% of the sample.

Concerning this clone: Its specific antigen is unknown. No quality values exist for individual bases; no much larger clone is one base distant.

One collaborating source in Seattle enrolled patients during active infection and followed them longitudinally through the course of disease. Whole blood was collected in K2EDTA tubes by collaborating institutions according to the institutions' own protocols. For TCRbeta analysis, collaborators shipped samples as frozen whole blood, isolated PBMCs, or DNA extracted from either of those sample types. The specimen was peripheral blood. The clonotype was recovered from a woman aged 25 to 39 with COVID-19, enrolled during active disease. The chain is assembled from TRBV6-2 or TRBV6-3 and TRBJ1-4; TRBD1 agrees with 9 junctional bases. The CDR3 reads CASSYSRQGVSELFF. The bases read TGTGCCAGCAGTTACTCGAGACAGGGGGTATCGGAACTGTTTTTT.